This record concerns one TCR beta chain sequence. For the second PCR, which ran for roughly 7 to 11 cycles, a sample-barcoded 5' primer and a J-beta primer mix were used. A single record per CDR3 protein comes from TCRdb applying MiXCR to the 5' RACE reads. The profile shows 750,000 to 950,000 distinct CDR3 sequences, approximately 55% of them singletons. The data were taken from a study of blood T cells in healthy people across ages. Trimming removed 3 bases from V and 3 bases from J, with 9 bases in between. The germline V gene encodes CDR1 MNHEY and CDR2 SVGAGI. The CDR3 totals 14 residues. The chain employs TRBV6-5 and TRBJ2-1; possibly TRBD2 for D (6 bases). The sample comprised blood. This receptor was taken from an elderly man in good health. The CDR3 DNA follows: TGTGCCAGCAGTTATGCTAGCGTCTACAATGAGCAGTTCTTC. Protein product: CASSYASVYNEQFF.